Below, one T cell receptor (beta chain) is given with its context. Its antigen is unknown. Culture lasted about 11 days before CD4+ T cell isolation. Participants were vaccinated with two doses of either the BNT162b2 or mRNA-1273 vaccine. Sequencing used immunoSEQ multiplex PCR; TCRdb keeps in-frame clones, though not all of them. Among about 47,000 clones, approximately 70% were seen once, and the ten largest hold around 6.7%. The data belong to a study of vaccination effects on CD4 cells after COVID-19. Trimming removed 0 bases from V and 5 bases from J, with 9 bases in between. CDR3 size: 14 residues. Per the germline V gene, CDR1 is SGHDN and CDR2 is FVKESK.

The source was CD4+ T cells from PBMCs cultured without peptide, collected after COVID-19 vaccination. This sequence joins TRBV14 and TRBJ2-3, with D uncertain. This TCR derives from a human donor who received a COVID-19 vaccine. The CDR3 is CASSQDWVGDTQYF. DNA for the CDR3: TGTGCCAGCAGCCAAGATTGGGTTGGAGATACGCAGTATTTT.